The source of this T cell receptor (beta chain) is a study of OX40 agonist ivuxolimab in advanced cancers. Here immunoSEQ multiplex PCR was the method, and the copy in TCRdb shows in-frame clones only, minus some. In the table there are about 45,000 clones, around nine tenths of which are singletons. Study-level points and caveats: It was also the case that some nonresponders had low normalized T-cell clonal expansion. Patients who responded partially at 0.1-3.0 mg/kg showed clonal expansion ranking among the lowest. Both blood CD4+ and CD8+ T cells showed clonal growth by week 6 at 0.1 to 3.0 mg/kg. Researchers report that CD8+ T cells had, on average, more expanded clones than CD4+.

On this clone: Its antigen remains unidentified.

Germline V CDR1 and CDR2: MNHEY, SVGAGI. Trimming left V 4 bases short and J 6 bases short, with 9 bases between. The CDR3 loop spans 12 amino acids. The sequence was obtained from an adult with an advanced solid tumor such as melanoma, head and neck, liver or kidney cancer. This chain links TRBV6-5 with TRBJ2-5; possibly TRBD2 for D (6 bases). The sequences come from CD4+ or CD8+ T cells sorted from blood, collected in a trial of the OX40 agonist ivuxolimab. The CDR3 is CASSSGSKTQYF. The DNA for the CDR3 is TGTGCCAGCAGTTCCGGGAGTAAGACCCAGTACTTC.